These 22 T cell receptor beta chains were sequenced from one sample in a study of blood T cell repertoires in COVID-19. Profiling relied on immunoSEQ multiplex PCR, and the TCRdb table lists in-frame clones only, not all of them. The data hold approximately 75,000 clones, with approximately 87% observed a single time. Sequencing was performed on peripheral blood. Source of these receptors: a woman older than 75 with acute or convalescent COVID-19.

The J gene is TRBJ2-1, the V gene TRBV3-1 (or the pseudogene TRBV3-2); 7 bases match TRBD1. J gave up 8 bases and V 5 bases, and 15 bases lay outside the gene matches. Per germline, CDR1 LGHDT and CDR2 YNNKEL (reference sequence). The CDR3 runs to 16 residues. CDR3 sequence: CASSVQRQGVTDEQFF. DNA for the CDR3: TGTGCCAGCAGCGTACAACGCCAGGGGGTTACGGATGAGCAGTTCTTC.

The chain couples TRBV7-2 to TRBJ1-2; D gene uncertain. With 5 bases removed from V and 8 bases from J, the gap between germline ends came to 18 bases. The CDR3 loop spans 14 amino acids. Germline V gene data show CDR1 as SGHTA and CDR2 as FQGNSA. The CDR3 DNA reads TGTGCCAGCAGCGTATCCCTGTCCGTCGGGGGCTACACCTTC. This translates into CASSVSLSVGGYTF. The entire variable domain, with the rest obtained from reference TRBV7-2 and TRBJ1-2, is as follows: GAGVSQSPSNKVTEKGKDVELRCDPISGHTALYWYRQSLGQGLEFLIYFQGNSAPDKSGLPSDRFSAERTGGSVSTLTIQRTQQEDSAVYLCASSVSLSVGGYTFGSGTRLTVV.

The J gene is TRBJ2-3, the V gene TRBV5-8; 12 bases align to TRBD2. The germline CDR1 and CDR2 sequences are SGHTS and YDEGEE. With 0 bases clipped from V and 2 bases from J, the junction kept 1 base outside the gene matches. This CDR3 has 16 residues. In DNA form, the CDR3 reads TGTGCCAGCAGCTTGGGGACTAGCGGGACCACAGATACGCAGTATTTT. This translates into CASSLGTSGTTDTQYF.

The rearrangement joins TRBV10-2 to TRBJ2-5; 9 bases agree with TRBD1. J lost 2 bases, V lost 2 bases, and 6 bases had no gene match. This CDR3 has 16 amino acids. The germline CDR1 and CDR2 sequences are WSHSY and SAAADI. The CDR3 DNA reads TGCGCCAGCAGTGAGATCTTGGGGACAGGGCAAGAGACCCAGTACTTC. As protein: CASSEILGTGQETQYF.

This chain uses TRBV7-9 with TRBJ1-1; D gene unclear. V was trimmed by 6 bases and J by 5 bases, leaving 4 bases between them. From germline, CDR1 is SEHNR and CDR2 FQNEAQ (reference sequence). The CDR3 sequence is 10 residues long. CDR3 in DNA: TGTGCCAGCAGTCGGACTGAAGCTTTCTTT. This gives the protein CASSRTEAFF.

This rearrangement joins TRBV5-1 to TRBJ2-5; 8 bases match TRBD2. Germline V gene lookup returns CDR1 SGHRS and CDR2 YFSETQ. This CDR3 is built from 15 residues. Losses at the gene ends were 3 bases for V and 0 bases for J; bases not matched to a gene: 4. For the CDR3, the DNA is TGCGCCAGCAGCTCGGGAGGGCAGTACCAAGAGACCCAGTACTTC. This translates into CASSSGGQYQETQYF.

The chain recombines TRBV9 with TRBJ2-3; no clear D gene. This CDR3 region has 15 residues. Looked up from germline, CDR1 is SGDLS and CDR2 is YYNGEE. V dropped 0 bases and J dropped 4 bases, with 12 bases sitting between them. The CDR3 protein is CASSVVSSSADTQYF. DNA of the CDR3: TGTGCCAGCAGCGTAGTTTCGTCGAGCGCAGATACGCAGTATTTT.

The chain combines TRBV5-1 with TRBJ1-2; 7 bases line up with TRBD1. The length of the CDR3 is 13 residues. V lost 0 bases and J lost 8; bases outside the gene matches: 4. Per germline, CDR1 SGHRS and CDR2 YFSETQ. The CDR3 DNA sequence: TGCGCCAGCAGCTTGGAGGGGGCTGTAGGCTACACCTTC. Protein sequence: CASSLEGAVGYTF. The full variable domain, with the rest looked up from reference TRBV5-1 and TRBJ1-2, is KAGVTQTPRYLIKTRGQQVTLSCSPISGHRSVSWYQQTPGQGLQFLFEYFSETQRNKGNFPGRFSGRQFSNSRSEMNVSTLELGDSALYLCASSLEGAVGYTFGSGTRLTVV.

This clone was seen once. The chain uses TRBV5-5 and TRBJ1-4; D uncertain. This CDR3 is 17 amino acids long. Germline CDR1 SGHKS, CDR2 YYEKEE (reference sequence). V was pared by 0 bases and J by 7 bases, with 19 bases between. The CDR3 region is CASSLERSVGEGEKLFF. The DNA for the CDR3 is TGTGCCAGCAGCTTGGAACGGTCTGTCGGGGAGGGTGAAAAACTGTTTTTT.

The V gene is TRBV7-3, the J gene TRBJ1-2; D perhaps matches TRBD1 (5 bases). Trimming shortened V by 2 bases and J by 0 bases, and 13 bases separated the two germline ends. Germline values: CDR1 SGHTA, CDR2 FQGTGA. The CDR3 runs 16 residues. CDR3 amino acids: CASSLGGRGSNYGYTF. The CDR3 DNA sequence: TGTGCCAGCAGCTTAGGTGGTAGGGGATCTAACTATGGCTACACCTTC.

The CDR3 DNA reads as TGCAGTGCTCTACAGGGACATGAGCAGTTCTTC. It yields the protein CSALQGHEQFF. The chain couples TRBV20-1 to TRBJ2-1; D possibly corresponds to TRBD1 (6 bases). Germline V lookup: CDR1 DFQATT, CDR2 SNEGSKA (reference sequence). Trimming pared 5 bases from V and 8 bases from J, leaving 10 bases between. The CDR3 length is 11 residues.

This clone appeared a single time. CDR3 in amino acids: CASSIPGSEAFF. DNA for the CDR3: TGTGCCAGTAGTATCCCCGGTTCTGAAGCTTTCTTT. The chain couples TRBV19 to TRBJ1-1; D not resolved. CDR1 is LNHDA, CDR2 SQIVND, per germline (reference sequence). CDR3 size: 12 residues. The V gene lost 3 bases and the J gene lost 6 bases, with 8 bases spanning the gap.

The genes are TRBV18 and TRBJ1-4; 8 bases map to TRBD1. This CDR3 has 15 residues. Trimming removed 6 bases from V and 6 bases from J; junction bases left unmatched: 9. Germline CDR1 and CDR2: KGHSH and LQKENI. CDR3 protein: CASSQGALGDEKLFF. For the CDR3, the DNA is TGTGCCAGCTCTCAGGGGGCCCTGGGCGATGAAAAACTGTTTTTT.

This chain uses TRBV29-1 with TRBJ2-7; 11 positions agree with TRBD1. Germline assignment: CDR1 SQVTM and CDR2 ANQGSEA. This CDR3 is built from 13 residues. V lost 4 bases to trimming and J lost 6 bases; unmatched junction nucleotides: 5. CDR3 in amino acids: CSVVRTGGGEQYF. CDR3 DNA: TGCAGCGTTGTGCGGACAGGGGGCGGCGAGCAGTACTTC.

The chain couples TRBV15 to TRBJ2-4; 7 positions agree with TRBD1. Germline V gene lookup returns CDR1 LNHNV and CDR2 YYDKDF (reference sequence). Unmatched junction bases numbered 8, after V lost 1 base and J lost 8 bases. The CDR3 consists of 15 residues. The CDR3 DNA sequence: TGTGCCACCAGCAGAGGTTTAACAGGGGTTGACATTCAGTACTTC. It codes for CATSRGLTGVDIQYF.

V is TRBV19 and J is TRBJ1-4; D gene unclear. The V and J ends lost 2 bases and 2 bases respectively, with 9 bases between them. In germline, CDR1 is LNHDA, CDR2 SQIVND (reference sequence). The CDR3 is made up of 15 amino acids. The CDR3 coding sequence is TGTGCCAGTAGTATAACGAGGGTCACTAATGAAAAACTGTTTTTT. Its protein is CASSITRVTNEKLFF.

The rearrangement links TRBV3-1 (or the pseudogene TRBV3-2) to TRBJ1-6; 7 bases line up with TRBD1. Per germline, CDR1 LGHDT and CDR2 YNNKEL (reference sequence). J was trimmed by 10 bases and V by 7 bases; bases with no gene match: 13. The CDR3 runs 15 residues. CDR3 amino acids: CASTLATGVKSPLHF. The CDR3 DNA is TGTGCCAGCACCCTCGCCACAGGGGTGAAATCACCCCTCCACTTT.

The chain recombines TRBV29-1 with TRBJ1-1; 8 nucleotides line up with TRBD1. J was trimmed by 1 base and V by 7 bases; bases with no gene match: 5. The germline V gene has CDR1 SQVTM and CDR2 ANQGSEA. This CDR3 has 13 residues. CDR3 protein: CSAGQGRNTEAFF. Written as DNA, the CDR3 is TGCAGCGCCGGACAGGGCAGGAACACTGAAGCTTTCTTT.

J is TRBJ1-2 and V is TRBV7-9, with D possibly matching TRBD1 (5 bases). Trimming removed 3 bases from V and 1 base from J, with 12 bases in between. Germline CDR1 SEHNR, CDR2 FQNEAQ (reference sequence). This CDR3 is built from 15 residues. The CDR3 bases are TGTGCCAGCAGCTTCCAGGGTGCAAGTAACTATGGCTACACCTTC. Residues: CASSFQGASNYGYTF. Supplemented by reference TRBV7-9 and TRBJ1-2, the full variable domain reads DTGVSQNPRHKITKRGQNVTFRCDPISEHNRLYWYRQTLGQGPEFLTYFQNEAQLEKSRLLSDRFSAERPKGSFSTLEIQRTEQGDSAMYLCASSFQGASNYGYTFGSGTRLTVV.

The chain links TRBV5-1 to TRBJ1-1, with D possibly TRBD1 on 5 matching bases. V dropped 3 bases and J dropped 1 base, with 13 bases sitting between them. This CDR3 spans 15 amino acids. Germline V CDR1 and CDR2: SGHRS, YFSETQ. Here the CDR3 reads CASSSGRGKNTEAFF. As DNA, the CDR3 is TGCGCCAGCAGCTCTGGACGGGGGAAGAACACTGAAGCTTTCTTT.

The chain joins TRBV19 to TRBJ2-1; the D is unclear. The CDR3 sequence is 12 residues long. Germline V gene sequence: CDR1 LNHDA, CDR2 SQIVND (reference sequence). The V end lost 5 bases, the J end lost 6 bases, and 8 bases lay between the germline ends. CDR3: CASSYGANEQFF. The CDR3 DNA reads TGTGCCAGTAGTTACGGTGCCAATGAGCAGTTCTTC.

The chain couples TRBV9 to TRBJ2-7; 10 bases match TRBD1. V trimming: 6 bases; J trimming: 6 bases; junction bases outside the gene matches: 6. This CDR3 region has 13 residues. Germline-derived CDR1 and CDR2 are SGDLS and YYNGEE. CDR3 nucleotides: TGTGCCAGCACCCAAGGACAGGGGGGCGAGCAGTACTTC. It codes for CASTQGQGGEQYF. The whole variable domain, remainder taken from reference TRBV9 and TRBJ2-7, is DSGVTQTPKHLITATGQRVTLRCSPRSGDLSVYWYQQSLDQGLQFLIQYYNGEERAKGNILERFSAQQFPDLHSELNLSSLELGDSALYFCASTQGQGGEQYFGPGTRLTVT.